The rows below give T cell receptor beta chains drawn from one sample of a study of radiotherapy plus CTLA-4 blockade in lung cancer. Libraries were prepared by immunoSEQ multiplex PCR; TCRdb keeps only in-frame clonotypes and omits some of them. Among 65,000 to 100,000 clones listed, around 83% were seen once. The input for sequencing was peripheral blood, taken from a patient treated with radiotherapy plus ipilimumab. Source of these receptors: a human donor with non-small cell lung cancer who had stable disease on radiotherapy plus ipilimumab. CDR3s include the opening cysteine and the closing phenylalanine or tryptophan. The order of the fields is D gene, clone size, V gene, J gene, CDR3 protein, CDR3 DNA. A D gene is named only where the DNA matches it firmly. Some rows mark clone size as missing; the rest say once, few, many or name a class of expanded clone.

NA	few	TRBV19	TRBJ1-5	CASSILNQPQHF	TGTGCCAGTAGTATTCTCAATCAGCCCCAGCATTTT
TRBD2	NA	TRBV29-1	TRBJ2-7	CSALGEGREQYF	TGCAGCGCCCTAGGGGAGGGTAGGGAGCAGTACTTC
NA	NA	TRBV18	TRBJ1-6	CASSPRVLNSPLHF	TGTGCCAGCTCACCACGGGTTTTGAATTCACCCCTCCACTTT
NA	NA	TRBV30	TRBJ1-6	CAWGLGVESSYNSPLHF	TGTGCCTGGGGCCTGGGGGTGGAAAGCTCCTATAATTCACCCCTCCACTTT
NA	NA	TRBV27	TRBJ1-2	CASSGAWNYGYTF	TGTGCCAGCAGTGGGGCCTGGAACTATGGCTACACCTTC
NA	NA	TRBV10-1	TRBJ2-3	CASSSIGDTQYF	TGCGCCAGCAGCTCAATTGGGGATACGCAGTATTTT
TRBD2	NA	TRBV7-8	TRBJ2-1	CASSLSGLAAPSYNEQFF	TGTGCCAGCAGCTTATCGGGACTAGCGGCCCCCTCCTACAATGAGCAGTTCTTC
NA	few	TRBV5-8	TRBJ2-1	CASSLYSSSSYNEQFF	TGTGCCAGCAGCTTGTACTCCTCGAGCTCCTACAATGAGCAGTTCTTC
TRBD1	NA	TRBV4-1	TRBJ1-5	CASSQVVQGDNQPQHF	TGCGCCAGCAGCCAAGTAGTCCAGGGGGATAATCAGCCCCAGCATTTT
TRBD1	NA	TRBV5-1	TRBJ2-5	CASSTGQGGETQYF	TGCGCCAGCAGCACGGGACAGGGTGGGGAGACCCAGTACTTC
NA	NA	TRBV5-5	TRBJ1-5	CASSSVGGESNQPQHF	TGTGCCAGCAGCTCCGTTGGCGGAGAGAGCAATCAGCCCCAGCATTTT
NA	once	TRBV7-9	TRBJ2-7	CASTPSPGQSSSYEQYF	TGTGCCAGCACCCCCTCGCCGGGGCAGTCGAGCTCCTACGAGCAGTACTTC
NA	NA	TRBV28	TRBJ1-6	CASSLWFSPLHF	TGTGCCAGCAGTTTGTGGTTTTCACCCCTCCACTTT
NA	once	TRBV5-1	TRBJ2-5	CASSLFARAQETQYF	TGCGCCAGCAGCTTGTTTGCCAGAGCACAAGAGACCCAGTACTTC